Sequencing of this T cell receptor (beta chain) was carried out in a study of blood T cell repertoires in COVID-19. Profiled with immunoSEQ multiplex PCR; TCRdb holds only in-frame clones, not every one. The sample holds more than 250,000 clones, 80% to 90% seen once. This CDR3 is built from 17 residues. With V trimmed by 1 base and J by 0 bases, 7 bases remained unmatched. Germline assignment: CDR1 LGHNA and CDR2 YSLEER. Sequencing was done on a sample of PBMCs or T cells enriched from blood (not recorded which). This chain connects TRBV4-3 to TRBJ1-1, with 8 bases matching TRBD1. This sequence was found in a man in his thirties or forties who had recovered from COVID-19. The CDR3 nucleotides are TGCGCCAGCAGCCAAGCGGACAGGGTTTTTGTGAACACTGAAGCTTTCTTT. Its protein product is CASSQADRVFVNTEAFF.